One and the same sample provided the 26 T cell receptor beta chains below, sequenced in a study of T cell responses to AZD1222 COVID-19 vaccine. Clones were sequenced by immunoSEQ multiplex PCR, and TCRdb holds only the in-frame ones, with some missing. The table has over 200,000 clones, approximately 94% seen once. The sequencing used peripheral blood, collected 28 days after the second dose of the MenACWY control vaccine. Receptor source: an adult who received the MenACWY meningococcal vaccine as a control.

This clone appeared once. The CDR3 region is CASSLAFPGSTNEKLFF. The DNA for the CDR3 is TGTGCCAGCAGCTTAGCGTTCCCGGGATCAACTAATGAAAAACTGTTTTTT. This chain connects TRBV7-2 to TRBJ1-4, with D unclear. In germline, CDR1 is SGHTA, CDR2 FQGNSA. The CDR3 loop spans 17 amino acids. Between the trimmed V and J ends, which lost 0 bases and 0 bases, there was a span of 11 bases. The full variable domain, completed using reference TRBV7-2 and TRBJ1-4, is GAGVSQSPSNKVTEKGKDVELRCDPISGHTALYWYRQSLGQGLEFLIYFQGNSAPDKSGLPSDRFSAERTGGSVSTLTIQRTQQEDSAVYLCASSLAFPGSTNEKLFFGSGTQLSVL.

This clone was counted a single time. This sequence joins TRBV7-9 and TRBJ2-7; tentatively, D is TRBD2 (5 bases). Germline V CDR1 and CDR2: SEHNR, FQNEAQ (reference sequence). This CDR3 has 14 amino acids. V was cut by 3 bases and J by 2 bases, with 11 bases left in between. This chain's CDR3 is CASSFEGVPYEQYF. The CDR3 coding sequence is TGTGCCAGCAGCTTTGAGGGAGTTCCCTACGAGCAGTACTTC. The whole variable domain, remainder taken from reference TRBV7-9 and TRBJ2-7, is DTGVSQNPRHKITKRGQNVTFRCDPISEHNRLYWYRQTLGQGPEFLTYFQNEAQLEKSRLLSDRFSAERPKGSFSTLEIQRTEQGDSAMYLCASSFEGVPYEQYFGPGTRLTVT.

The rearrangement uses TRBV7-8 and TRBJ1-5; 8 bases line up with TRBD1. Germline V gene data show CDR1 as SGHVS and CDR2 as FQNEAQ. The V gene end was trimmed by 4 bases and the J gene end by 5 bases; junction bases not matched to a gene: 7. CDR3 length equals 15 residues. The CDR3 spells CASSWGDRPDQPQHF. The CDR3 DNA is TGTGCCAGCAGCTGGGGGGACAGGCCTGATCAGCCCCAGCATTTT.

The genes are TRBV9 and TRBJ2-3; 7 bases map to TRBD2. Germline values: CDR1 SGDLS, CDR2 YYNGEE. The CDR3 extends over 17 amino acids. Trimming took 3 bases from V and 0 from J; bases not matched to a gene: 10. The CDR3: CASSARDYLHSTDTQYF. CDR3 nucleotides: TGTGCCAGCAGCGCCCGGGACTACCTGCACAGCACAGATACGCAGTATTTT.

This clone was counted once. The chain uses TRBV7-2 and TRBJ2-5; tentatively, D is TRBD2 (6 bases). Looked up from germline, CDR1 is SGHTA and CDR2 is FQGNSA. The germline V and J ends were trimmed by 4 bases and 5 bases, with 26 bases remaining between them. The CDR3 sequence is 18 residues long. CDR3 DNA sequence: TGTGCCAGCAGCTCAAAGTGGCAGGAGGGCCTCCCCAAGGAGACCCAGTACTTC. Translating it yields CASSSKWQEGLPKETQYF.

V is TRBV6-5 and J is TRBJ2-1; TRBD1 aligns across 8 bases. CDR3 length: 13 amino acids. Germline-derived CDR1 and CDR2 are MNHEY and SVGAGI. The V segment lost 8 bases and the J segment 9 bases; nucleotides outside the gene matches: 9. The CDR3 region is CASGRTGKGEQFF. CDR3 nucleotides: TGTGCCAGCGGACGGACAGGGAAGGGTGAGCAGTTCTTC.

The gene calls are TRBV27 and TRBJ2-6, with TRBD1 matching 10 bases. J lost 0 bases, V lost 5 bases, and 13 bases had no gene match. CDR1 MNHEY and CDR2 SMNVEV come from the germline V gene (reference sequence). There are 20 residues in the CDR3. Written as DNA, the CDR3 is TGTGCCAGCAGTCCCAGCAGGACAGGGGGGCCCTACTCTGGGGCCAACGTCCTGACTTTC. It specifies CASSPSRTGGPYSGANVLTF.

This sequence joins TRBV6-5 and TRBJ1-4, with D tentatively TRBD1 (5 bases). CDR3 length: 13 residues. Germline lookup yields CDR1 MNHEY and CDR2 SVGAGI. V gave up 6 bases and J gave up 7 bases, with 12 bases separating them. CDR3 sequence: CASRGTSGEKLFF. CDR3 nucleotide sequence: TGTGCCAGCAGAGGGACCTCGGGTGAAAAACTGTTTTTT.

The J gene is TRBJ1-1, the V gene TRBV9; D might be TRBD1 (5 bases). Deletions cut 3 bases from V and 3 bases from J, with 18 bases between. CDR3 size: 16 residues. Germline V CDR1 and CDR2: SGDLS, YYNGEE. DNA of the CDR3: TGTGCCAGCAGCGAGCCCCCCGGCAGGGATGACACTGAAGCTTTCTTT. This codes for CASSEPPGRDDTEAFF.

The rearrangement uses TRBV3-1 (or the pseudogene TRBV3-2) and TRBJ1-1; TRBD1 might be the D (5 bases). The ends were cut back, 0 bases at V and 1 base at J, with 9 bases in the middle. The CDR3 runs to 15 residues. Per germline, CDR1 LGHDT and CDR2 YNNKEL (reference sequence). The CDR3 is CASSQDDGGNTEAFF. In nucleotides, the CDR3 is TGTGCCAGCAGCCAAGATGACGGGGGGAACACTGAAGCTTTCTTT.

This chain links TRBV9 with TRBJ2-5; 9 bases align to TRBD2. CDR3 length equals 18 residues. Germline assignment: CDR1 SGDLS and CDR2 YYNGEE. V dropped 0 bases and J dropped 3; count of bases not matched to a gene: 12. DNA of the CDR3: TGTGCCAGCAGCGTAGGAAACAGCGGGGGGACTATTGAAGAGACCCAGTACTTC. Its protein product is CASSVGNSGGTIEETQYF.

The rearrangement links TRBV27 to TRBJ1-6; D is ambiguous. The V gene's germline CDR1 is MNHEY and CDR2 SMNVEV (reference sequence). The CDR3 has 16 residues. The V gene lost 5 bases and the J gene lost 3 bases, with 14 bases spanning the gap. The CDR3 region is CASSPFGRIYNSPLHF. Written as DNA, the CDR3 is TGTGCCAGCAGTCCCTTCGGACGGATCTATAATTCACCCCTCCACTTT.

V is TRBV30 and J is TRBJ1-4; tentatively, D is TRBD1 (5 bases). The germline V gene encodes CDR1 GTSNPN and CDR2 SVGIG (reference sequence). The V and J ends lost 1 base and 8 bases respectively, with 14 bases between them. This CDR3 comprises 14 residues. CDR3 amino acids: CAWSGRDRLEKLFF. Here the CDR3 DNA reads TGTGCCTGGAGTGGTCGAGACAGACTCGAAAAACTGTTTTTT.

On this clone itself: This specimen includes other DNA sequences encoding the same CDR3. CDR3 loop: CASSLTNTEAFF. In nucleotides, the CDR3 is TGTGCCAGCAGTTTAACGAACACTGAAGCTTTCTTT. V and J are TRBV12-3 or TRBV12-4 and TRBJ1-1, with D unresolved. Trimming removed 2 bases at V and 1 base at J, with 2 bases between. The CDR3 is 12 residues long.

This rearrangement joins TRBV7-8 to TRBJ2-7, with D tentatively TRBD2 (5 bases). The V gene's germline CDR1 is SGHVS and CDR2 FQNEAQ. This CDR3 has 12 amino acids. Trimming shortened V by 2 bases and J by 12 bases, and 14 bases separated the two germline ends. The CDR3 sequence: CASSLMAGGAYF. CDR3 DNA: TGTGCCAGCAGCTTAATGGCGGGTGGTGCGTACTTC.

V usage is TRBV19 and J usage is TRBJ2-1; D gene unclear. The CDR3 has 12 amino acids. The V gene lost 1 base and the J gene lost 8 bases, with 6 bases spanning the gap. Germline V gene sequence: CDR1 LNHDA, CDR2 SQIVND (reference sequence). The CDR3 DNA is TGTGCCAGTAGTATAGGGGCCCATGAGCAGTTCTTC. Encoded protein: CASSIGAHEQFF.

The CDR3 sequence: CAWSVAGETSQYF. The CDR3 DNA follows: TGTGCCTGGAGTGTAGCGGGGGAGACGTCGCAGTATTTT. The V and J genes are TRBV30 and TRBJ2-3, with TRBD2 matching 8 bases. The length of the CDR3 is 13 residues. Germline V lookup: CDR1 GTSNPN, CDR2 SVGIG (reference sequence). The V and J ends lost 0 bases and 10 bases, in that order; junction bases with no gene match: 6.

The chain carries TRBV6-5 and TRBJ2-5, with D unclear. Trimming stripped 6 bases from V and 0 bases from J, with 2 bases between. CDR3 length: 11 residues. The germline V gene encodes CDR1 MNHEY and CDR2 SVGAGI. The CDR3 DNA sequence: TGTGCCAGCAGCCACCAAGAGACCCAGTACTTC. It encodes CASSHQETQYF.

The chain is built from TRBV19 and TRBJ2-7, with D possibly being TRBD1 (6 bases). This CDR3 comprises 13 residues. Per the germline V gene, CDR1 is LNHDA and CDR2 is SQIVND (reference sequence). With 4 bases removed from V and 2 bases from J, the gap between germline ends came to 9 bases. CDR3 in DNA: TGTGCCAGTAGTACAGGGGCGGCCTACGAGCAGTACTTC. As protein: CASSTGAAYEQYF.

This rearrangement joins TRBV5-1 to TRBJ2-3; D unclear. CDR1 and CDR2 from the germline V gene are SGHRS and YFSETQ. This CDR3 region has 16 residues. V was trimmed by 3 bases and J by 4 bases, leaving 18 bases between them. CDR3 sequence: CASSSIEVQRADTQYF. In DNA form, the CDR3 reads TGCGCCAGCAGCTCCATAGAGGTTCAACGGGCAGATACGCAGTATTTT.

The chain employs TRBV7-2 and TRBJ2-3, with D possibly being TRBD1 (6 bases). With 5 bases removed from V and 2 bases from J, the gap between germline ends came to 14 bases. This CDR3 is 15 amino acids long. Germline V gives CDR1 SGHTA, CDR2 FQGNSA. The CDR3 loop is CASSIQGSTTDTQYF. The DNA of the CDR3 is TGTGCCAGCAGCATACAGGGTTCGACCACAGATACGCAGTATTTT.

The V and J genes are TRBV19 and TRBJ1-3; 7 bases fit TRBD1. The CDR3 contains 17 residues. Germline V lookup: CDR1 LNHDA, CDR2 SQIVND (reference sequence). J gave up 0 bases and V 7 bases, and 12 bases lay outside the gene matches. The DNA of the CDR3 is TGTGCCAGTACTCGAAGGACAGGACTGAGCTCTGGAAACACCATATATTTT. It codes for CASTRRTGLSSGNTIYF.

The chain couples TRBV7-9 to TRBJ1-1; D is uncertain. The CDR3 has 12 residues. The V gene lost 5 bases and the J gene lost 5 bases, with 9 bases spanning the gap. CDR1 and CDR2 (germline): SEHNR, FQNEAQ (reference sequence). Written as DNA, the CDR3 is TGTGCCAGCAGCCCCAGGAGGACTGAAGCTTTCTTT. Amino acid sequence: CASSPRRTEAFF.

V and J are TRBV11-2 and TRBJ1-1, with D perhaps matching TRBD1 (5 bases). V dropped 4 bases and J dropped 2 bases, with 20 bases sitting between them. The CDR3 consists of 17 residues. Per germline, CDR1 SGHAT and CDR2 FQNNGV. CDR3 DNA: TGTGCCAGCAGCTCAACGTCGGGAGGGACGGAAAACACTGAAGCTTTCTTT. Residues: CASSSTSGGTENTEAFF.

This chain uses TRBV11-1 with TRBJ2-7; 9 bases match TRBD2. Germline trimming cut 1 base from V and 3 bases from J; bases unmatched to any gene: 4. The CDR3 sequence is 15 residues long. Per germline, CDR1 SGHAT and CDR2 FQDESV (reference sequence). In DNA, the CDR3 is TGTGCCAGCAGCTTAGGGTCTAGCGGGAACTACGAGCAGTACTTC. Protein: CASSLGSSGNYEQYF.

This clone has just a few counts. This sequence joins TRBV10-3 and TRBJ1-6; D not resolved. The CDR3 loop spans 12 amino acids. Germline CDR1 and CDR2: ENHRY and SYGVKD. Trimming shortened V by 1 base and J by 9 bases, and 4 bases separated the two germline ends. The CDR3 loop reads CAISEFGSPLHF. CDR3 DNA: TGTGCCATCAGTGAGTTCGGTTCACCCCTCCACTTT.